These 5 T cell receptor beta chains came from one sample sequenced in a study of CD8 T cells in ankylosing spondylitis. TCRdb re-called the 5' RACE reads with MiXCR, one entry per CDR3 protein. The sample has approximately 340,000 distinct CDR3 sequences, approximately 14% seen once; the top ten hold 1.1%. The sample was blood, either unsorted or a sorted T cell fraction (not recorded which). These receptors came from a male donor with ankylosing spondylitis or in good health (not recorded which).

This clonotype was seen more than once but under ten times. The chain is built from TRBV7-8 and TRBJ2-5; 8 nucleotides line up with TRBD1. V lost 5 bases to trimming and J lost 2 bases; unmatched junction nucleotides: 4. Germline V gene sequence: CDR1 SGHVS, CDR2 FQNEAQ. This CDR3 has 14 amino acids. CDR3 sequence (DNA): TGTGCCAGCAGCCTCCGGGACAGGCAAGAGACCCAGTACTTC. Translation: CASSLRDRQETQYF.

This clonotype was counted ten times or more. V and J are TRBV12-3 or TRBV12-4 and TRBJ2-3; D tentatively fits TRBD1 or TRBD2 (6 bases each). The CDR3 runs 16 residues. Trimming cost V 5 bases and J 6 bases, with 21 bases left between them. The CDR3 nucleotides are TGTGCCAGCAGTCCTACTTCGGGTCTGGGGGGCGATACGCAGTATTTT. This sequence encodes CASSPTSGLGGDTQYF.

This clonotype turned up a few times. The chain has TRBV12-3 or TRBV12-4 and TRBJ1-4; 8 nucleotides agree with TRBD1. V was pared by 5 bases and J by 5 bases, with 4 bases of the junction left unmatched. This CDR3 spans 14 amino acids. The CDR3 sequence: CASSPDRDNEKLFF. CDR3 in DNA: TGTGCCAGCAGTCCGGACAGGGACAATGAAAAACTGTTTTTT.

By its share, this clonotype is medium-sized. This chain's CDR3 is CSARDRGNYGYTF. Here the CDR3 DNA reads TGCAGTGCTAGAGACAGGGGGAACTATGGCTACACCTTC. J is TRBJ1-2 and V is TRBV20-1; 7 bases line up with TRBD1. CDR3 size: 13 residues. The trim removed 0 bases at V and 2 bases at J, leaving 0 bases unmatched. Germline assignment: CDR1 DFQATT and CDR2 SNEGSKA (reference sequence).

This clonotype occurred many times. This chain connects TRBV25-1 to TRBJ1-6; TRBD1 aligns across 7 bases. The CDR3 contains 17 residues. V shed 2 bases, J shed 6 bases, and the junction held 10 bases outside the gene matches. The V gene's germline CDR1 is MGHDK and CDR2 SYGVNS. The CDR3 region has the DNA TGTGCCAGCAGTGAAACACTAACAGGGGCCCCTAATTCACCCCTCCACTTT. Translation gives CASSETLTGAPNSPLHF.